Presented here are 10 T cell receptor beta chains from one specimen sequenced in a study of technical replicates of blood from a handful of donors. Sequenced by immunoSEQ multiplex PCR; TCRdb stores in-frame clones only, minus some. The sample lists about 72,000 clones, just under 97% occurring once. The sequenced material came from T cells isolated from PBMCs. The origin of the receptors is a human donor in good health.

V usage is TRBV2 and J usage is TRBJ1-5; 7 bases map to TRBD1. The CDR3 loop spans 15 amino acids. V trimming: 4 bases; J trimming: 3 bases; junction bases outside the gene matches: 6. Germline values: CDR1 SNHLY, CDR2 FYNNEI. The CDR3 coding sequence is TGTGCCAGCAGTGGGACAGGCCCCTACAATCAGCCCCAGCATTTT. Protein: CASSGTGPYNQPQHF.

The gene calls are TRBV10-1 and TRBJ2-3; 12 bases agree with TRBD2. In germline, CDR1 is WNHNN, CDR2 SYGVQD (reference sequence). The CDR3 runs 15 residues. V dropped 7 bases and J dropped 4; count of bases not matched to a gene: 6. CDR3 bases: TGCGCCAGCACCTCAGGACTAGCGGGATCAGATACGCAGTATTTT. Its protein product is CASTSGLAGSDTQYF.

The V gene is TRBV9, the J gene TRBJ1-5; unclear D gene. CDR1 is SGDLS and CDR2 is YYNGEE in the germline V gene. Trimming took off 0 bases at V and 3 bases at J, with 10 bases between the two ends. The CDR3 runs to 15 residues. CDR3 protein: CASSVGWSSNQPQHF. CDR3 nucleotides: TGTGCCAGCAGCGTAGGTTGGAGCTCCAATCAGCCCCAGCATTTT.

This clone was counted once. The chain combines TRBV11-3 with TRBJ2-1; possible D gene TRBD2, 5 bases. Per the germline V gene, CDR1 is SGHNT and CDR2 is YENEEA. V lost 5 bases to trimming and J lost 5 bases, with 10 bases between them. CDR3 length: 13 residues. Written as DNA, the CDR3 is TGTGCCAGCAGCGGGAGAACAAACAATGAGCAGTTCTTC. Residues: CASSGRTNNEQFF.

The chain combines TRBV14 with TRBJ2-7; TRBD1 aligns across 9 bases. V shed 4 bases, J shed 5 bases, and the junction held 12 bases outside the gene matches. The CDR3 runs to 16 residues. CDR1 is SGHDN and CDR2 is FVKESK in the germline V gene. CDR3 residues: CASSPDRWTGVHEQYF. The CDR3 nucleotides are TGTGCCAGCAGCCCGGACCGTTGGACAGGGGTTCACGAGCAGTACTTC.

The V gene is TRBV7-9, the J gene TRBJ1-1; 7 nucleotides line up with TRBD1. The trim removed 5 bases at V and 3 bases at J, leaving 6 bases unmatched. CDR1 and CDR2 (germline): SEHNR, FQNEAQ (reference sequence). The CDR3 extends over 14 amino acids. In nucleotides, the CDR3 is TGTGCCAGCAGCCGAACCACAGGGGACACTGAAGCTTTCTTT. This gives the protein CASSRTTGDTEAFF. Together with reference TRBV7-9 and TRBJ1-1, the CDR3 gives the full variable domain: DTGVSQNPRHKITKRGQNVTFRCDPISEHNRLYWYRQTLGQGPEFLTYFQNEAQLEKSRLLSDRFSAERPKGSFSTLEIQRTEQGDSAMYLCASSRTTGDTEAFFGQGTRLTVV.

The chain joins TRBV4-1 to TRBJ2-3; D call uncertain. Between the trimmed V and J ends, which lost 4 bases and 2 bases, there was a span of 4 bases. The CDR3 has 12 residues. Germline values: CDR1 MGHRA, CDR2 YSYEKL. CDR3 amino acids: CASSPNTDTQYF. CDR3 sequence (DNA): TGCGCCAGCAGCCCAAACACAGATACGCAGTATTTT.

The J gene is TRBJ1-3, the V gene TRBV2; 7 bases map to TRBD1. The CDR3 is made up of 14 amino acids. The J segment lost 8 bases and the V segment lost 6 bases, leaving 10 bases of the junction unmatched. Germline CDR1 and CDR2: SNHLY and FYNNEI. CDR3 sequence reads: CASRDREVSDTIYF. The CDR3 DNA reads as TGTGCCAGCAGAGACAGGGAAGTTTCTGACACCATATATTTT.

V usage is TRBV11-3 and J usage is TRBJ2-1; perhaps TRBD1 as D (6 bases). Germline values: CDR1 SGHNT, CDR2 YENEEA. The V gene lost 7 bases and the J gene lost 7 bases, with 17 bases spanning the gap. This CDR3 has 14 residues. The CDR3 sequence is CASKPGAGENEQFF. CDR3 bases: TGTGCCAGCAAGCCAGGGGCTGGAGAAAATGAGCAGTTCTTC.

The genes are TRBV4-2 and TRBJ1-1; D call uncertain. This CDR3 is built from 15 residues. Germline CDR1 is LGHNA and CDR2 is YNFKEQ. The germline V and J ends were trimmed by 1 base and 1 base, with 10 bases remaining between them. CDR3 region: CASSQVVGENTEAFF. In nucleotides, the CDR3 is TGTGCCAGCAGCCAAGTTGTCGGGGAGAACACTGAAGCTTTCTTT.